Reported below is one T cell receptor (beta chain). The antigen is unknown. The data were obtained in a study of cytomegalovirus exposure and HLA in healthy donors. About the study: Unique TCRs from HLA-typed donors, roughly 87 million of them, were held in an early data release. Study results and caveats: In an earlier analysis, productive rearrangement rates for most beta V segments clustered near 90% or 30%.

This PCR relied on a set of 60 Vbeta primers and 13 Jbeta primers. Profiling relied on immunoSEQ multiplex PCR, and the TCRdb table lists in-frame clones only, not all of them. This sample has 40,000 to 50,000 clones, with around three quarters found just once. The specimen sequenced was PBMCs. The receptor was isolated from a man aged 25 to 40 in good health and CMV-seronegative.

For the CDR3, the DNA is TGTGCCAGCACCCTCCCCCAGCGGGAGCCTACCTACGAGCAGTACTTC. It codes for CASTLPQREPTYEQYF. This chain links TRBV5-4 with TRBJ2-7; TRBD2 matches at 8 bases. Per the germline V gene, CDR1 is SGHNT and CDR2 is YYREEE (reference sequence). The CDR3 runs 16 residues. The J segment lost 2 bases and the V segment lost 6 bases, leaving 13 bases of the junction unmatched.